This T cell receptor beta chain was observed in a study of T cells expressing NK-cell markers (dated by TCRdb to about 2020). A note on the overall study: About 8 donors provided sorted CD3+CD56+NKG2C+, CD3+CD56+NKG2C- and CD3+CD56-NKG2C+ T-cell subsets, whose TCR beta-chain repertoires were profiled. Randomly selected healthy volunteers, three men and five women, were used as the eight sequenced donors. Libraries were sequenced as 2 x 150 bp reads on Illumina HiSeq 2000/2500, MiSeq or NextSeq. Among the eight sequenced donors, seven were HCMV-seropositive and one was HCMV-seronegative. The paper as a whole reports these results and caveats: Those dominant clonotypes were again the most abundant among CD3+CD56-NKG2C+ cells in four donors, at about 28.3-60.1%. Whether the expanded NKG2C-expressing T cell clones were specific for HCMV antigens remained unclear. In a handful of donors, the dominant CD3+CD56+NKG2C+ clonotypes were among the top 10 CD8+ clonotypes and accounted for about 1.0-7.5% of CD8+ T cells.

With regard to this clonotype: It has no known antigen specificity.

The CDR1 and CDR2 encoded by the germline V gene (reference sequence) are DFQATT and SNEGSKA. The CDR3 runs 14 amino acids, cysteine and phenylalanine included. This entry has no DNA. To determine HCMV serostatus, a commercial ELISA kit was used to detect HCMV-specific IgG in serum. Ficoll density gradient centrifugation was used to isolate peripheral blood mononuclear cells from blood. Sequenced on an Illumina HiSeq 2000. 5'RACE template switching, by which a universal primer site and unique molecular identifiers were added, was used to make TCR beta cDNA libraries. Synthesis of cDNA was primed from the TCR beta constant segment and was followed by two consecutive PCR amplification steps. The study's processing was this. MIGEC was used to demultiplex reads and group the reads by UMI, and MiTCR was used to assemble and quantify clonotypes. Only TCR cDNA sequences supported by at least two reads were kept to exclude erroneous sequences. The tcR package was used for downstream repertoire analysis, and clonotypes were matched across fractions by CDR3 nucleotide sequence plus V segment. VDJmatch was used to annotate antigen specificity against VDJdb, with one amino acid substitution allowed in CDR3. Each entry corresponds to one CDR3 protein sequence from reads that TCRdb reprocessed, and DNA is not given. TCRdb, not the authors, supplied the V and J calls. The sample has roughly 160,000 distinct CDR3 sequences on record. Jointly, the top ten make up about 18% of the sample.

The receptor was isolated from a woman aged 18-69 years in good health. The rearranged chain carries TRBV20-1 and TRBJ1-2; the D call from TCRdb, TRBD1, cannot be confirmed without DNA. The sequenced material came from blood T cells: a sorted CD56 or NKG2C T cell subset, CD4+ or CD8+ T cells, or bulk PBMC T cells (not recorded which). The CDR3 corresponds to CSARGRGYDYGYTF.